This T cell receptor beta chain was obtained from a study of blood T cells in healthy people across ages. The germline gives CDR1 ENHRY, CDR2 SYGVKD. V was shortened by 5 bases and J by 3 bases, with 13 bases between the two germline ends. This CDR3 is 15 amino acids long. Total RNA was extracted at no less than 5.5 micrograms per sample. For the second PCR, which ran for 7 to 11 cycles, a sample-barcoded 5' primer and a J-beta primer mix were used. In TCRdb, the 5' RACE reads were re-called with MiXCR into one record per CDR3 protein. Counted here are about 1.4 million distinct CDR3 sequences, approximately 63% occurring once; the ten biggest clones make up under 8.5%. This clonotype was seen only a few times.

V usage is TRBV10-3 and J usage is TRBJ2-2; maybe TRBD2 (6 bases). The source is a young man in good health. The sample was blood. In nucleotides, the CDR3 is TGTGCCATCAGTTGGGGAGGACGGGACACCGGGGAGCTGTTTTTT. This gives the protein CAISWGGRDTGELFF.